Shown below are 30 T cell receptor beta chains from a single sample sequenced in a study of regulatory T cells in long-lasting Graves disease. Time point: persistent/refractory GD, antithyroid drugs over 5 years with positive TRAb. After RNA was extracted from PBMCs, the TCR library was made from it. iRepertoire HTBI primers and Arm-PCR of CDR3 regions built TCR beta libraries. TCRdb re-derived calls from the multiplex PCR reads in MiXCR, one entry per CDR3 protein. In the table there are 500,000 to 800,000 distinct CDR3 sequences, around 32% of which are singletons. This material consisted of peripheral blood mononuclear cells (PBMCs), taken when the disease was refractory, from a patient treated with antithyroid drugs. The receptors derive from a female donor with Graves disease.

The rearrangement uses TRBV30 and TRBJ1-3, with TRBD1 as a possible D gene (5 bases). Trimming took off 3 bases at V and 1 base at J, with 13 bases between the two ends. Germline V gives CDR1 GTSNPN, CDR2 SVGIG (reference sequence). There are 15 residues in the CDR3. As DNA, the CDR3 is TGTGCCTGGAGGGAAGGGGTGGATTCTGGAAACACCATATATTTT. Translating gives CAWREGVDSGNTIYF.

The chain employs TRBV25-1 and TRBJ1-4, with D possibly TRBD1 on 6 matching bases. Germline CDR1 and CDR2: MGHDK and SYGVNS. Trimming took off 8 bases at V and 4 bases at J, with 11 bases between the two ends. The CDR3 is 13 amino acids. CDR3 bases: TGTGCCAGCCAGGGGCTGGGTAATGAAAAACTGTTTTTT. Protein sequence: CASQGLGNEKLFF.

This sequence joins TRBV6-1 and TRBJ2-7; D possibly uses TRBD1 or TRBD2 (5 bases each). Trimming stripped 3 bases from V and 3 bases from J, with 12 bases between. The CDR3 loop spans 14 amino acids. From germline, CDR1 is MNHNS and CDR2 SASEGT. The CDR3 DNA reads TGTGCCAGCAGTGACCGGGACCCACACTACGAGCAGTACTTC. It codes for CASSDRDPHYEQYF.

This clonotype showed up just a few times. The J gene is TRBJ1-1, the V gene TRBV28; tentatively, D is TRBD1 (5 bases). Germline values: CDR1 MDHEN, CDR2 SYDVKM. The CDR3 loop spans 13 amino acids. V was shortened by 6 bases and J by 10 bases, with 18 bases between the two germline ends. The CDR3 protein is CASSEGYQGLAFF. As DNA, the CDR3 is TGTGCCAGCAGCGAGGGGTATCAGGGCTTAGCTTTCTTT. Full variable domain (missing parts from reference TRBV28 and TRBJ1-1): DVKVTQSSRYLVKRTGEKVFLECVQDMDHENMFWYRQDPGLGLRLIYFSYDVKMKEKGDIPEGYSVSREKKERFSLILESASTNQTSMYLCASSEGYQGLAFFGQGTRLTVV.

The rearrangement uses TRBV20-1 and TRBJ1-1; a possible D gene is TRBD1 (6 bases). The CDR3 is made up of 14 amino acids. The V end lost 0 bases, the J end lost 5 bases, and 13 bases lay between the germline ends. Germline CDR1 is DFQATT and CDR2 is SNEGSKA (reference sequence). CDR3 amino acids: CSAREKQGGTEAFF. The CDR3 DNA reads as TGCAGTGCTAGAGAAAAACAGGGTGGAACTGAAGCTTTCTTT.

This clonotype was counted only a few times. In DNA form, the CDR3 reads TGTGCCAGCAGTTTCACAGGGCAGATGAAAGAGACCCAGTACTTC. Translated: CASSFTGQMKETQYF. The chain employs TRBV12-3 or TRBV12-4 and TRBJ2-5; D may be TRBD1 (6 bases). Trimming took 3 bases from V and 3 from J, leaving 14 bases between them. The CDR3 is 15 amino acids.

The J gene is TRBJ1-2, the V gene TRBV25-1; possibly TRBD1 for D (6 bases). The V gene lost 1 base and the J gene lost 5 bases, with 20 bases spanning the gap. CDR1 is MGHDK, CDR2 SYGVNS, per germline. CDR3 length: 17 amino acids. The CDR3 coding sequence is TGTGCCAGCAGTGAATTCCGAGGAGGGGGAGTCGAGTATGGCTACACCTTC. Amino acid sequence: CASSEFRGGGVEYGYTF.

J is TRBJ1-1 and V is TRBV12-3 or TRBV12-4; D is uncertain. Trimming shortened V by 6 bases and J by 3 bases, and 14 bases separated the two germline ends. This CDR3 comprises 14 residues. DNA of the CDR3: TGTGCCAGCAGCTGGATCCGGGATGACACTGAAGCTTTCTTT. Translated, it gives CASSWIRDDTEAFF.

The chain combines TRBV28 with TRBJ1-5; D is uncertain. Trimming took 2 bases from V and 0 from J, leaving 14 bases between them. The length of the CDR3 is 17 residues. Germline V gene lookup returns CDR1 MDHEN and CDR2 SYDVKM. The CDR3 sequence: CASSLNQAGISNQPQHF. The CDR3 DNA reads TGTGCCAGCAGTTTAAATCAGGCCGGGATTAGCAATCAGCCCCAGCATTTT.

This clonotype has ten or more counts. This chain links TRBV28 with TRBJ2-7; D call uncertain. CDR1 and CDR2 from the germline V gene are MDHEN and SYDVKM. Trimming took 2 bases from V and 2 from J, leaving 10 bases between them. The CDR3 consists of 14 residues. The CDR3 DNA is TGTGCCAGCAGTTTACCCCTAGTCCCCTACGAGCAGTACTTC. Protein: CASSLPLVPYEQYF.

This clonotype was counted many times. The V gene is TRBV6-1, the J gene TRBJ1-5; 7 nucleotides line up with TRBD1. V was clipped by 7 bases and J by 6 bases; unmatched bases: 12. Looked up from germline, CDR1 is MNHNS and CDR2 is SASEGT. CDR3 size: 15 residues. DNA for the CDR3: TGTGCCAGCACTTCGGCCAGGGGGATCTCTCAGCCCCAGCATTTT. Translation: CASTSARGISQPQHF.

This clonotype was found many times. CDR3 amino acids: CASSLGQGPYEQYF. CDR3 coding DNA: TGTGCCAGCAGCCTTGGACAGGGGCCCTACGAGCAGTACTTC. This chain links TRBV12-3 or TRBV12-4 with TRBJ2-7; TRBD1 matches 9 bases. The CDR3 is 14 amino acids. With V trimmed by 6 bases and J by 2 bases, 5 bases remained unmatched.

The chain recombines TRBV28 with TRBJ1-1; no clear D gene. The germline V gene encodes CDR1 MDHEN and CDR2 SYDVKM. CDR3 length: 14 amino acids. Trimming took 4 bases from V and 5 from J, leaving 14 bases between them. Here the CDR3 DNA reads TGTGCCAGCAGTTATAGCGAGGGTGGAACTGAAGCTTTCTTT. Translation gives CASSYSEGGTEAFF.

A few counts support this clonotype. The V gene is TRBV7-2, the J gene TRBJ1-1; TRBD1 is a possible D gene (6 bases). Trimming removed 1 base at V and 4 bases at J, with 13 bases between. Germline lookup yields CDR1 SGHTA and CDR2 FQGNSA. The CDR3 is made up of 15 amino acids. CDR3 residues: CASSLEGGLGTEAFF. CDR3 nucleotides: TGTGCCAGCAGCTTAGAGGGGGGGCTTGGCACTGAAGCTTTCTTT.

The chain is built from TRBV27 and TRBJ2-7; 14 nucleotides line up with TRBD2. The J segment lost 3 bases and the V segment lost 4 bases, leaving 8 bases of the junction unmatched. The CDR3 runs 17 residues. Germline loops: CDR1 MNHEY, CDR2 SMNVEV (reference sequence). This CDR3 reads CASSSPGTSGRNYEQYF. In DNA form, the CDR3 reads TGTGCCAGCAGTTCACCCGGGACTAGCGGGAGAAACTACGAGCAGTACTTC.

This clonotype occurred a few times. The rearrangement uses TRBV15 and TRBJ1-5; TRBD1 aligns across 9 bases. This CDR3 comprises 17 residues. The ends lost 7 bases at V and 4 bases at J; junction bases unmatched: 14. Germline V gene sequence: CDR1 LNHNV, CDR2 YYDKDF (reference sequence). CDR3 amino acids: CATTGTGFRMGNQPQHF. In DNA form, the CDR3 reads TGTGCCACCACTGGGACAGGGTTCCGGATGGGGAATCAGCCCCAGCATTTT.

V and J are TRBV5-1 and TRBJ2-5; 12 positions agree with TRBD2. V lost 4 bases to trimming and J lost 3 bases; unmatched junction nucleotides: 7. CDR1 and CDR2 from the germline V gene are SGHRS and YFSETQ. The CDR3 covers 16 residues. CDR3 coding DNA: TGCGCCAGCAGCCCGGGGACTAGCGGGTGGAAAGAGACCCAGTACTTC. The encoded protein is CASSPGTSGWKETQYF.

This chain connects TRBV19 to TRBJ1-1, with unresolved D. Germline loops: CDR1 LNHDA, CDR2 SQIVND (reference sequence). Trimming pared 8 bases from V and 1 base from J, leaving 8 bases between. This CDR3 contains 12 residues. This CDR3 is CASVAGNTEAFF. The DNA for the CDR3 is TGTGCCAGTGTCGCCGGGAACACTGAAGCTTTCTTT.

This clonotype was seen more than once but under ten times. V usage is TRBV10-3 and J usage is TRBJ2-2; 10 positions agree with TRBD2. This CDR3 has 16 residues. Germline trimming cut 6 bases from V and 3 bases from J; bases unmatched to any gene: 7. Germline CDR1 reads ENHRY; CDR2 reads SYGVKD. The CDR3 DNA sequence: TGTGCCATCAGAACCACTAGCGGGGAACACACCGGGGAGCTGTTTTTT. It yields the protein CAIRTTSGEHTGELFF.

This chain joins TRBV20-1 and TRBJ1-5; no reliable D call. CDR3 length: 17 amino acids. CDR1 and CDR2 from the germline V gene are DFQATT and SNEGSKA (reference sequence). V gave up 1 base and J gave up 2 bases, with 18 bases separating them. The CDR3 DNA reads TGCAGTGCTAGAGGTTCCCAACCCACTAGGGGCAATCAGCCCCAGCATTTT. This sequence encodes CSARGSQPTRGNQPQHF.

This rearrangement joins TRBV5-1 to TRBJ2-2, with 7 bases matching TRBD2. With V trimmed by 4 bases and J by 3 bases, 9 bases remained unmatched. The CDR3 consists of 16 residues. Germline values: CDR1 SGHRS, CDR2 YFSETQ. The CDR3 reads CASSPISGPYTGELFF. In DNA, the CDR3 is TGCGCCAGCAGCCCTATTAGCGGGCCTTACACCGGGGAGCTGTTTTTT.

This chain connects TRBV9 to TRBJ2-2; TRBD2 is a possible D gene (6 bases). The V and J ends lost 0 bases and 4 bases respectively, with 10 bases between them. Germline loops: CDR1 SGDLS, CDR2 YYNGEE. This CDR3 region has 15 residues. CDR3 DNA: TGTGCCAGCAGCGTAGCGGGAGTCCTCACCGGGGAGCTGTTTTTT. Protein sequence: CASSVAGVLTGELFF.

This clonotype appeared a few times. J is TRBJ2-6 and V is TRBV6-5; D gene ambiguous. Trimming stripped 1 base from V and 1 base from J, with 5 bases between. This CDR3 comprises 15 residues. Germline V CDR1 and CDR2: MNHEY, SVGAGI. In nucleotides, the CDR3 is TGTGCCAGCAGTTACTATCCATCTGGGGCCAACGTCCTGACTTTC. The encoded protein is CASSYYPSGANVLTF.

This clonotype has only a few counts. The chain is built from TRBV7-6 and TRBJ1-2; D gene unclear. The germline gives CDR1 SGHVS, CDR2 FNYEAQ. Trimming took off 0 bases at V and 5 bases at J, with 7 bases between the two ends. The CDR3 sequence is 13 residues long. Written as DNA, the CDR3 is TGTGCCAGCAGCTTAGCGGCAGTTTATGGCTACACCTTC. Protein: CASSLAAVYGYTF.

This clonotype was picked up a small number of times. The rearrangement uses TRBV28 and TRBJ1-5, with 8 bases matching TRBD1. CDR3 size: 14 residues. V lost 6 bases, J lost 5 bases, and 6 bases stayed unmatched. CDR1 and CDR2 (germline): MDHEN, SYDVKM. The CDR3 sequence is CASRLDRGYQPQHF. As DNA, the CDR3 is TGTGCCAGCAGACTAGACAGGGGATATCAGCCCCAGCATTTT.

The rearrangement joins TRBV28 to TRBJ1-2, with D possibly TRBD1 on 5 matching bases. V shed 3 bases and J shed 7 bases, with 9 bases lying between them. Germline CDR1 reads MDHEN; CDR2 reads SYDVKM. The CDR3 runs to 12 residues. The CDR3 region has the DNA TGTGCCAGCAGTTTTCAGGGAGTTGGCTACACCTTC. It encodes CASSFQGVGYTF.

This chain uses TRBV7-6 with TRBJ1-4; 9 nucleotides match TRBD1. Trimming removed 4 bases from V and 7 bases from J; junction bases left unmatched: 7. The germline gives CDR1 SGHVS, CDR2 FNYEAQ. The CDR3 consists of 15 residues. The CDR3 nucleotides read TGTGCCAGCAGCTATGGGACAGGGTTTCCTGAAAAACTGTTTTTT. Translated, it gives CASSYGTGFPEKLFF.

Comment on this clonotype: This may come from a read error, since a much larger clone is one base off. The rearrangement uses TRBV6-1 and TRBJ2-7, with 9 bases lining up with TRBD1. V lost 1 base, J lost 1 base, and 2 bases stayed unmatched. In germline, CDR1 is MNHNS, CDR2 SASEGT. The length of the CDR3 is 15 residues. The CDR3 loop reads CASSEGGQGSYEQYF. For the CDR3, the DNA is TGTGCCAGCAGTGAAGGGGGACAGGGATCCTACGAGCAGTACTTC.

The V gene is TRBV20-1, the J gene TRBJ2-2; tentatively, D is TRBD2 (5 bases). The CDR3 length is 14 residues. CDR1 and CDR2 from the germline V gene are DFQATT and SNEGSKA (reference sequence). The V end lost 6 bases, the J end lost 2 bases, and 13 bases lay between the germline ends. The CDR3 DNA follows: TGCAGTGCCGGGGTGGCAGTCAACACCGGGGAGCTGTTTTTT. Translated: CSAGVAVNTGELFF.

This clonotype has ten or more counts. The rearrangement uses TRBV29-1 and TRBJ1-2; no firm D call. Germline V gene sequence: CDR1 SQVTM, CDR2 ANQGSEA. The CDR3 sequence is 10 residues long. With 6 bases removed from V and 6 bases from J, the gap between germline ends came to 8 bases. CDR3 residues: CSVMLDGYTF. CDR3 DNA sequence: TGCAGCGTCATGTTAGATGGCTACACCTTC.